These T cell receptor beta chains were read from a single sample in a study of shared clonotypes between healthy human individuals. Using immunoSEQ multiplex PCR, the repertoire was profiled, and TCRdb retains in-frame clones only, with some absent. This sample has roughly 650,000 clones, with 96% found just once. The sequencing input was naive CD8+ T cells sorted from blood. Receptor source: a woman aged 30 to 39 in good health. Both conserved end residues are part of each CDR3. D genes are given only for firm matches. Some rows have no size entry. The others give once, few or many, or a class for an expanded clone.

V gene: TRBV27
clone size: .
J gene: TRBJ2-1
D gene: TRBD2
CDR3 DNA: TGTGCCAGCAGCTATGGGACTAGCGGGAGCGCTGAGCAGTTCTTC
CDR3 protein: CASSYGTSGSAEQFF

V gene: TRBV28
clone size: once
J gene: TRBJ2-7
D gene: .
CDR3 DNA: TGTGCCAGCAGCCGTTATAGCGTCGAGCAGTACTTC
CDR3 protein: CASSRYSVEQYF

V gene: TRBV19
clone size: once
J gene: TRBJ2-7
D gene: .
CDR3 DNA: TGTGCCAGTAGGGACAGTCGGCACTCCTACGAGCAGTACTTC
CDR3 protein: CASRDSRHSYEQYF

V gene: TRBV7-8
clone size: .
J gene: TRBJ1-4
D gene: TRBD1
CDR3 DNA: TGTGCCAGCAGCTTAGCGGGACAGGGTGTTGGAGCTAATGAAAAACTGTTTTTT
CDR3 protein: CASSLAGQGVGANEKLFF

V gene: TRBV9
clone size: .
J gene: TRBJ2-7
D gene: TRBD2
CDR3 DNA: TGTGCCAGCAGCATGGGACTAGCGGGAGTCGAGCAGTACTTC
CDR3 protein: CASSMGLAGVEQYF

V gene: TRBV19
clone size: .
J gene: TRBJ2-2
D gene: .
CDR3 DNA: TGTGCCGGAAGACGACAGGCCGCCACCGGGGAGCTGTTTTTT
CDR3 protein: CAGRRQAATGELFF

V gene: TRBV28
clone size: .
J gene: TRBJ2-5
D gene: .
CDR3 DNA: TGTGCCAGCAGCCCACCCCAGGGGGGAGCTGAGACCCAGTACTTC
CDR3 protein: CASSPPQGGAETQYF

V gene: TRBV28
clone size: .
J gene: TRBJ1-1
D gene: TRBD1
CDR3 DNA: TGTGCCAGCAGCACGGGACAGGGATTTGGGGCTTTCTTT
CDR3 protein: CASSTGQGFGAFF

V gene: TRBV2
clone size: .
J gene: TRBJ1-3
D gene: .
CDR3 DNA: TGTGCCAGCAGTGAAAGCCGGGCCGGAAGCTCTGGAAACACCATATATTTT
CDR3 protein: CASSESRAGSSGNTIYF

V gene: TRBV28
clone size: once
J gene: TRBJ2-1
D gene: TRBD1
CDR3 DNA: TGTGCCAGCACCCCGGGACAGCTAACCTACAATGAGCAGTTCTTC
CDR3 protein: CASTPGQLTYNEQFF

V gene: TRBV27
clone size: .
J gene: TRBJ2-7
D gene: .
CDR3 DNA: TGTGCCAGCAGTTTAGGGGCAGCCTACGAGCAGTACTTC
CDR3 protein: CASSLGAAYEQYF

V gene: TRBV19
clone size: .
J gene: TRBJ2-1
D gene: .
CDR3 DNA: TGTGCCAGTAGTATTTTGGCAGGGGAGGGAAATGAGCAGTTCTTC
CDR3 protein: CASSILAGEGNEQFF

V gene: TRBV5-6
clone size: few
J gene: TRBJ1-2
D gene: .
CDR3 DNA: TGTGCCAGCACCTCACTTGAGGGCTACACCTTC
CDR3 protein: CASTSLEGYTF

V gene: TRBV5-1
clone size: .
J gene: TRBJ2-3
D gene: TRBD2
CDR3 DNA: TGCGCCAGCAGCCTAGGACTAGCGGTCACAGATACGCAGTATTTT
CDR3 protein: CASSLGLAVTDTQYF

V gene: TRBV7-9
clone size: .
J gene: TRBJ1-2
D gene: .
CDR3 DNA: TGTGCCAGCAGCTCCGGAGGGGTCGGCTACACCTTC
CDR3 protein: CASSSGGVGYTF

V gene: TRBV19
clone size: .
J gene: TRBJ2-7
D gene: TRBD1
CDR3 DNA: TGTGCCAGTAGTATCTCCCCCGGACAGGCCTACGAGCAGTACTTC
CDR3 protein: CASSISPGQAYEQYF

V gene: TRBV7-7
clone size: .
J gene: TRBJ2-2
D gene: .
CDR3 DNA: TGTGCCAGCAGCTTCGACCTGAACACCGGGGAGCTGTTTTTT
CDR3 protein: CASSFDLNTGELFF

V gene: TRBV7-9
clone size: .
J gene: TRBJ2-1
D gene: TRBD1
CDR3 DNA: TGTGCCAGCAGCTTAAGACAGGGCACCTACAATGAGCAGTTCTTC
CDR3 protein: CASSLRQGTYNEQFF

V gene: TRBV7-8
clone size: .
J gene: TRBJ2-2
D gene: .
CDR3 DNA: TGTGCCAGCAGCTTAGGTCCGAGGTCCGGGGAGCTGTTTTTT
CDR3 protein: CASSLGPRSGELFF

V gene: TRBV5-4
clone size: .
J gene: TRBJ2-1
D gene: .
CDR3 DNA: TGTGCCAGCAGCTTCGACAATGAGCAGTTCTTC
CDR3 protein: CASSFDNEQFF

V gene: TRBV13
clone size: .
J gene: TRBJ2-5
D gene: TRBD2
CDR3 DNA: TGTGCCAGCAGCTTCGCTGCGGGAGATAGAGAGACCCAGTACTTC
CDR3 protein: CASSFAAGDRETQYF

V gene: TRBV28
clone size: .
J gene: TRBJ2-3
D gene: TRBD2
CDR3 DNA: TGTGCCAGCAGATCGGGACTAGCGACAGCGGGGACAGATACGCAGTATTTT
CDR3 protein: CASRSGLATAGTDTQYF

V gene: TRBV7-6
clone size: .
J gene: TRBJ2-1
D gene: .
CDR3 DNA: TGTGCCAGCAGCTTAGGCCCGAGGGTCGACAATGAGCAGTTCTTC
CDR3 protein: CASSLGPRVDNEQFF

V gene: TRBV13
clone size: .
J gene: TRBJ1-1
D gene: TRBD1
CDR3 DNA: TGTGCCAGCAGCGCGCGACAGGGCGTGAACACTGAAGCTTTCTTT
CDR3 protein: CASSARQGVNTEAFF

V gene: TRBV6-5
clone size: once
J gene: TRBJ1-5
D gene: TRBD1
CDR3 DNA: TGTGCCAGCAGTTTAGGACAGGGCTTCAATCAGCCCCAGCATTTT
CDR3 protein: CASSLGQGFNQPQHF

V gene: TRBV9
clone size: .
J gene: TRBJ2-2
D gene: .
CDR3 DNA: TGTGCCAGCAGTCATAACACCGGGGAGCTGTTTTTT
CDR3 protein: CASSHNTGELFF

V gene: TRBV11-2
clone size: .
J gene: TRBJ2-2
D gene: TRBD2
CDR3 DNA: TGTGCCAGCAGCTTAATGTGGGGAGGGCCTGAAACCGGGGAGCTGTTTTTT
CDR3 protein: CASSLMWGGPETGELFF

V gene: TRBV19
clone size: .
J gene: TRBJ2-3
D gene: TRBD2
CDR3 DNA: TGTGCCACTACAAGGACTAGCGGGATCACAGATACGCAGTATTTT
CDR3 protein: CATTRTSGITDTQYF

V gene: TRBV27
clone size: .
J gene: TRBJ2-7
D gene: TRBD1
CDR3 DNA: TGTGCCAGCAGCCTGGGACAGGGAGTAGGCGAGCAGTACTTC
CDR3 protein: CASSLGQGVGEQYF